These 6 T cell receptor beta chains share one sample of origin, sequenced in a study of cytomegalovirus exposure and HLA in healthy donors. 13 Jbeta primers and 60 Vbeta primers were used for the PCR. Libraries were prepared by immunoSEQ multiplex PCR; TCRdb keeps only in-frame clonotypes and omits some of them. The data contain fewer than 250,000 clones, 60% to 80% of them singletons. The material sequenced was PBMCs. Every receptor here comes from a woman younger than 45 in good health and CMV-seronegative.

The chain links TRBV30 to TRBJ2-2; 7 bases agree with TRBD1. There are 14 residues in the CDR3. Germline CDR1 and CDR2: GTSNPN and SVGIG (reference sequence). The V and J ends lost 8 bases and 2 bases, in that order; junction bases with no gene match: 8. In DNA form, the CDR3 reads TGTGCCAGACGGGACAGAGGTAACACCGGGGAGCTGTTTTTT. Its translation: CARRDRGNTGELFF.

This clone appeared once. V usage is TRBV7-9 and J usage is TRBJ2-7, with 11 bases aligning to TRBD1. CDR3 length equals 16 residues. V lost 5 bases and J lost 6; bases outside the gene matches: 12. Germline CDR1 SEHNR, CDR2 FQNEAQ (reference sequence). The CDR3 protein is CASSLGQGAPYGEQYF. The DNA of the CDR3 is TGTGCCAGCAGCCTCGGACAGGGGGCCCCTTACGGCGAGCAGTACTTC.

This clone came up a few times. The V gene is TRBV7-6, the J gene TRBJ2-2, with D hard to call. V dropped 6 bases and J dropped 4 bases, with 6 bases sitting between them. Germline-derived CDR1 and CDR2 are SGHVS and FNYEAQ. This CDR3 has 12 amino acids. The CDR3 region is CASSYSTGELFF. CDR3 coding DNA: TGTGCCAGCAGTTATAGCACCGGGGAGCTGTTTTTT.

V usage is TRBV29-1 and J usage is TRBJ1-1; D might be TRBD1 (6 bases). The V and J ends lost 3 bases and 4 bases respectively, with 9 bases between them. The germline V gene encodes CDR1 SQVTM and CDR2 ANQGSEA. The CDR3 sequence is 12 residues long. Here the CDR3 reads CSVDQGRTEAFF. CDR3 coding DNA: TGCAGCGTTGATCAGGGGCGCACTGAAGCTTTCTTT.

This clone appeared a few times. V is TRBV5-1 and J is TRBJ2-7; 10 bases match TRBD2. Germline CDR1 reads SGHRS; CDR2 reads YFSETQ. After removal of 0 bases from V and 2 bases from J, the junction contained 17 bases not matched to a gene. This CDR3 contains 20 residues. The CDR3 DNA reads TGCGCCAGCAGCTTGGTGTCTAGCGGGAGTTTGGTCCCAGGTACCTACGAGCAGTACTTC. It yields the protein CASSLVSSGSLVPGTYEQYF.

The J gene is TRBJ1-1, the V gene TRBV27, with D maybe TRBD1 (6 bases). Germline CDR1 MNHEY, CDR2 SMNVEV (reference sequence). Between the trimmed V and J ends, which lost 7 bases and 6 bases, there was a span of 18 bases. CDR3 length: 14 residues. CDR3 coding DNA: TGTGCCAGCACCTCGACAGGTAATCTTCCTGAAGCTTTCTTT. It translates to CASTSTGNLPEAFF.